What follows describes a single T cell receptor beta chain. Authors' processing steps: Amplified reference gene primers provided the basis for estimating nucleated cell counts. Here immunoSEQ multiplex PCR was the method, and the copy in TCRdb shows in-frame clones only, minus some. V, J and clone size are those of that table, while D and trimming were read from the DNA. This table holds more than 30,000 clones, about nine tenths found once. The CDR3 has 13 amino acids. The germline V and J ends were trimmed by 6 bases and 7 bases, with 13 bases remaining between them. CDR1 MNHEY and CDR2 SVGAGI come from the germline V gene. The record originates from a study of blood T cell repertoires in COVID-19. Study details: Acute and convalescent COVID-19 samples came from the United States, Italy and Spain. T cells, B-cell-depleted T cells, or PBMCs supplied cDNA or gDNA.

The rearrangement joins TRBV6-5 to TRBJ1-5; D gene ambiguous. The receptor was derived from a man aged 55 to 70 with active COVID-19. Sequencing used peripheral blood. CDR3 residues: CASSIIEGQPQHF. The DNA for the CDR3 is TGTGCCAGCAGCATAATAGAGGGACAGCCCCAGCATTTT.